Included here is one T cell receptor beta chain sequence, with context. The data belong to a study of regulatory T cells in long-lasting Graves disease. Libraries of TCR beta came from iRepertoire HTBI primers plus Arm-PCR of CDR3 regions. MiXCR, run by TCRdb on the multiplex PCR reads, gives a single entry per CDR3 protein. The table shows a few hundred thousand distinct CDR3 sequences, with approximately 15% occurring only once. Time point of the sample: newly diagnosed GD, antithyroid drugs for less than 3 months. With RNA extracted from PBMCs as input, the TCR library was made. CDR3 length: 16 residues. In germline, CDR1 is LGHDT, CDR2 YNNKEL (reference sequence). J was trimmed by 1 base and V by 1 base; bases with no gene match: 7. These data were likewise used in another study, on T cells in Graves' hyperthyroidism and ophthalmopathy.

This chain connects TRBV3-1 to TRBJ2-7, with TRBD1 matching over 7 bases. The clonotype originates from a woman in her 40s with Graves disease. This sample comprised peripheral blood mononuclear cells (PBMCs), obtained at new diagnosis, from a patient treated with antithyroid drugs. In nucleotides, the CDR3 is TGTGCCAGCAGCCAAGTCGACCAGGGGGTATCCTACGAGCAGTACTTC. Translation: CASSQVDQGVSYEQYF.